This entry concerns a single T cell receptor beta chain. As yet, its antigen is unknown. Time point described: patch test 3, about 24 weeks after DPC sensitization. Stated treatment: therapeutic diphenylcyclopropenone sensitization with weekly scalp DPC. V was shortened by 3 bases and J by 6 bases, with 20 bases between the two germline ends. The CDR3 runs to 16 residues. Per the germline V gene, CDR1 is KGHSH and CDR2 is LQKENI. MiXCR, run by TCRdb on the RACE reads, gives a single entry per CDR3 protein. The sample lists about 82,000 distinct CDR3 sequences, over 10% occurring once. This sample is part of a study of human T cells and chemical hapten exposure. Study details: Patch tests applied 0.01% DPC to the upper back, read at 6 days. Findings of the study overall: TCRs at a frequency above 1 in 1000 stayed unchanged with DPC sensitization. Patch test score was positively correlated with the counts of TCRs that had expanded at PT1. Donor immune responses may differ from healthy people's, since all donors had alopecia.

The sequence was collected from a woman between 45 and 65 years old with alopecia areata. Some clones in this sample may be carry-over from other donors' samples. The starting material was whole blood, obtained in connection with sensitization to the hapten diphenylcyclopropenone (DPC). The rearrangement joins TRBV18 to TRBJ1-2; D is possibly TRBD1 (6 bases). CDR3 nucleotides: TGTGCCAGCTCACCGCTCGCGGGTGGGGGGCGCGATGGCTACACCTTC. It specifies CASSPLAGGGRDGYTF.